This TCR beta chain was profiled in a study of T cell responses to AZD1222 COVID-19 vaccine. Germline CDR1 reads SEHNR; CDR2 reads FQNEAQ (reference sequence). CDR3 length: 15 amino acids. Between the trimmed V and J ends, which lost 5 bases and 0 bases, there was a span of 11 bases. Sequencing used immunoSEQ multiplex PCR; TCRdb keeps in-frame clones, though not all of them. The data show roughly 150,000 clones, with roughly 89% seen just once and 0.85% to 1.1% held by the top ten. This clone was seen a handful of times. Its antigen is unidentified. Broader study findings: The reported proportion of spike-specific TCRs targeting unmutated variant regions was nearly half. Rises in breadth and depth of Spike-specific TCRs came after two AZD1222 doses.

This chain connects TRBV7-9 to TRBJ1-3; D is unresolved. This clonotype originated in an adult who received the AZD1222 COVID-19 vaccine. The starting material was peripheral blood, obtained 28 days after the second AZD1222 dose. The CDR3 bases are TGTGCCAGCAGCCCGGTTGGGTCCTCTGGAAACACCATATATTTT. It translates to CASSPVGSSGNTIYF.